The 32 T cell receptor beta chains in this list originate from one sample, sequenced in a study of OX40 agonist ivuxolimab in advanced cancers. The table came from immunoSEQ multiplex PCR; TCRdb's copy has only in-frame clones and leaves some out. The data show around 34,000 clones, with about 82% seen just once and more than 20% held by the top ten. This specimen was CD4+ or CD8+ T cells sorted from blood, taken in a trial of the OX40 agonist ivuxolimab. The receptors were gathered from an adult with an advanced solid tumor such as melanoma, head and neck, liver or kidney cancer.

J is TRBJ2-7 and V is TRBV18; 8 nucleotides match TRBD1. CDR3 length equals 14 residues. V lost 5 bases, J lost 5 bases, and 8 bases stayed unmatched. Germline V gene sequence: CDR1 KGHSH, CDR2 LQKENI. CDR3 nucleotides: TGTGCCAGCTCATCTGGACAGGGCTTCGACGAGCAGTACTTC. Translation: CASSSGQGFDEQYF.

J is TRBJ2-1 and V is TRBV27; 13 positions match TRBD2. Trimming cost V 7 bases and J 6 bases; bases outside gene matches: 6. The CDR3 loop spans 15 amino acids. CDR1 MNHEY and CDR2 SMNVEV come from the germline V gene (reference sequence). In DNA form, the CDR3 reads TGTGCCAGCACCATACTAGCGGGAGGGAGCAATGAGCAGTTCTTC. It encodes CASTILAGGSNEQFF.

This clone occurred once. The V and J genes are TRBV27 and TRBJ1-1, with D perhaps TRBD1 (5 bases). The germline V gene has CDR1 MNHEY and CDR2 SMNVEV (reference sequence). The CDR3 is 18 residues long. The V gene lost 0 bases and the J gene lost 4 bases, with 21 bases spanning the gap. CDR3 nucleotide sequence: TGTGCCAGCAGTTTATCCCGGGAATACAGGCTGGGCGGCACTGAAGCTTTCTTT. It encodes CASSLSREYRLGGTEAFF.

CDR3 amino acids: CASSPGQGDNQPQHF. The CDR3 DNA reads as TGCGCCAGCAGCCCGGGACAGGGGGACAATCAGCCCCAGCATTTT. V is TRBV4-1 and J is TRBJ1-5; TRBD1 matches 11 bases. CDR1 is MGHRA and CDR2 is YSYEKL in the germline V gene. The CDR3 runs to 15 residues. V shed 4 bases, J shed 3 bases, and the junction held 2 bases outside the gene matches.

The CDR3 nucleotides are TGTGCCAGCAGCTTAGCCCAGCGGGGTCAGACAGATACGCAGTATTTT. Its translation: CASSLAQRGQTDTQYF. The chain couples TRBV7-9 to TRBJ2-3, with TRBD2 identical over 7 bases. V shed 0 bases and J 3 bases; nucleotides not matched to a gene: 6. CDR3 length equals 16 residues. Germline V gene lookup returns CDR1 SEHNR and CDR2 FQNEAQ (reference sequence).

This clone was counted between two and nine times. The chain couples TRBV6-5 to TRBJ2-7; the D call may be TRBD1 or TRBD2 (5 bases each). V lost 5 bases and J 3 bases, leaving 11 bases between the germline ends. The CDR3 loop spans 13 amino acids. Germline V gives CDR1 MNHEY, CDR2 SVGAGI. The CDR3 sequence is CASSPGPNYEQYF. The CDR3 bases are TGTGCCAGCAGTCCGGGGCCTAACTACGAGCAGTACTTC.

CDR3 nucleotides: TGCGCCAGCAGCCAAGATAGGGCAGGGCAGCGGGGCTACACCTTC. This encodes CASSQDRAGQRGYTF. This sequence joins TRBV4-3 and TRBJ1-2, with D possibly being TRBD1 (5 bases). The V end lost 0 bases, the J end lost 8 bases, and 16 bases lay between the germline ends. This CDR3 has 15 residues. CDR1 and CDR2 (germline): LGHNA, YSLEER.

The chain recombines TRBV27 with TRBJ1-5; 8 nucleotides match TRBD1. The CDR3 is made up of 14 amino acids. The V segment lost 3 bases and the J segment 7 bases; nucleotides outside the gene matches: 5. CDR1 is MNHEY, CDR2 SMNVEV, per germline (reference sequence). The DNA for the CDR3 is TGTGCCAGCAGTTTGTCGACAGGGGTCCAGCCCCAGCATTTT. Its translation: CASSLSTGVQPQHF.

The rearrangement links TRBV7-2 to TRBJ2-3; TRBD2 matches 15 bases. This CDR3 comprises 18 residues. Germline V gives CDR1 SGHTA, CDR2 FQGNSA. The trim removed 1 base at V and 5 bases at J, leaving 7 bases unmatched. The CDR3 nucleotides read TGTGCCAGCAGCTTAGTATGGACTAGCGGGGGGGCGGGAGATACGCAGTATTTT. Translated, it gives CASSLVWTSGGAGDTQYF.

This chain links TRBV30 with TRBJ2-7; D possibly corresponds to TRBD2 (5 bases). V was pared by 0 bases and J by 2 bases, with 11 bases between. This CDR3 region has 14 residues. Germline-derived CDR1 and CDR2 are GTSNPN and SVGIG (reference sequence). The CDR3 here is CAWSVGAATYEQYF. CDR3 in DNA: TGTGCCTGGAGTGTGGGAGCGGCAACCTACGAGCAGTACTTC.

The chain employs TRBV25-1 and TRBJ1-6, with D possibly being TRBD1 (5 bases). The CDR3 totals 14 residues. Trimming took off 2 bases at V and 9 bases at J, with 11 bases between the two ends. The germline CDR1 and CDR2 sequences are MGHDK and SYGVNS. The CDR3 DNA is TGTGCCAGCAGTGAAGGGGGGGTTGGTTCACCCCTCCACTTT. Translating gives CASSEGGVGSPLHF.

This chain uses TRBV28 with TRBJ2-7, with 8 nucleotides matching TRBD2. V lost 4 bases, J lost 4 bases, and 12 bases stayed unmatched. This CDR3 has 16 residues. Germline loops: CDR1 MDHEN, CDR2 SYDVKM. CDR3 in DNA: TGTGCCAGCAGTTCCTCCCCCGGGACTAGTTCTTACGAGCAGTACTTC. It specifies CASSSSPGTSSYEQYF. Full variable domain (outside the CDR3, taken from reference TRBV28 and TRBJ2-7): DVKVTQSSRYLVKRTGEKVFLECVQDMDHENMFWYRQDPGLGLRLIYFSYDVKMKEKGDIPEGYSVSREKKERFSLILESASTNQTSMYLCASSSSPGTSSYEQYFGPGTRLTVT.

This chain links TRBV5-1 with TRBJ1-1, with a weak D call TRBD1 (6 bases). V lost 6 bases and J 3 bases, leaving 12 bases between the germline ends. CDR1 and CDR2 from the germline V gene are SGHRS and YFSETQ. The CDR3 runs to 13 residues. This chain's CDR3 is CASKDSLYTEAFF. Written as DNA, the CDR3 is TGCGCCAGCAAGGACAGTTTGTACACTGAAGCTTTCTTT. Looking up the rest from reference TRBV5-1 and TRBJ1-1 gives the full variable domain: KAGVTQTPRYLIKTRGQQVTLSCSPISGHRSVSWYQQTPGQGLQFLFEYFSETQRNKGNFPGRFSGRQFSNSRSEMNVSTLELGDSALYLCASKDSLYTEAFFGQGTRLTVV.

This chain joins TRBV6-6 and TRBJ2-7; D is possibly TRBD2 (5 bases). V gave up 9 bases and J gave up 6 bases, with 9 bases separating them. The CDR3 sequence is 10 residues long. The germline CDR1 and CDR2 sequences are MNHNY and SVGAGI (reference sequence). This chain's CDR3 is CARFRGEQYF. CDR3 DNA: TGTGCCAGGTTTCGGGGCGAGCAGTACTTC.

This clone appeared a single time. The gene calls are TRBV5-1 and TRBJ2-5; 8 nucleotides line up with TRBD2. The ends lost 0 bases at V and 5 bases at J; junction bases unmatched: 3. This CDR3 contains 14 residues. Germline CDR1 and CDR2: SGHRS and YFSETQ. The CDR3 region is CASSLESGSETQYF. The CDR3 coding sequence is TGCGCCAGCAGCTTGGAGAGCGGGAGTGAGACCCAGTACTTC. The full variable domain, completed using reference TRBV5-1 and TRBJ2-5, is KAGVTQTPRYLIKTRGQQVTLSCSPISGHRSVSWYQQTPGQGLQFLFEYFSETQRNKGNFPGRFSGRQFSNSRSEMNVSTLELGDSALYLCASSLESGSETQYFGPGTRLLVL.

This clone is a singleton in its sample. The genes are TRBV2 and TRBJ1-5, with 7 bases matching TRBD1. The germline CDR1 and CDR2 sequences are SNHLY and FYNNEI. This CDR3 contains 19 residues. The V and J ends lost 1 base and 3 bases, in that order; junction bases with no gene match: 15. As DNA, the CDR3 is TGTGCCAGCAGTGAAGTGGGGCGGGACAGTCCACCTGACAATCAGCCCCAGCATTTT. Translating gives CASSEVGRDSPPDNQPQHF.

The chain employs TRBV5-1 and TRBJ2-7; 9 bases line up with TRBD1. The CDR3 runs 17 residues. Trimming at V came to 0 bases and at J to 3 bases, leaving 10 bases not matched to a gene. Germline V gives CDR1 SGHRS, CDR2 YFSETQ. The CDR3 DNA sequence: TGCGCCAGCAGCTTGGATCGGATAGGGACAGGGAGCTACGAGCAGTACTTC. Amino acid sequence: CASSLDRIGTGSYEQYF.

This clone has more than one count but fewer than ten. This chain uses TRBV27 with TRBJ1-6; the match to TRBD1 covers 9 bases. The V segment lost 5 bases and the J segment 7 bases; nucleotides outside the gene matches: 6. The V gene's germline CDR1 is MNHEY and CDR2 SMNVEV (reference sequence). The CDR3 contains 15 residues. CDR3 residues: CASSRDRDSNSPLHF. CDR3 nucleotides: TGTGCCAGCAGTCGGGACAGGGACTCAAATTCACCCCTCCACTTT.

The chain is built from TRBV19 and TRBJ1-4; D gene ambiguous. Trimming cost V 6 bases and J 5 bases, with 13 bases left between them. This CDR3 region has 14 residues. Germline CDR1 reads LNHDA; CDR2 reads SQIVND (reference sequence). As DNA, the CDR3 is TGTGCCAGTAGGCCGGGGATCGAGAATGAAAAACTGTTTTTT. Protein product: CASRPGIENEKLFF. Filled out from reference TRBV19 and TRBJ1-4, the complete variable domain reads DGGITQSPKYLFRKEGQNVTLSCEQNLNHDAMYWYRQDPGQGLRLIYYSQIVNDFQKGDIAEGYSVSREKKESFPLTVTSAQKNPTAFYLCASRPGIENEKLFFGSGTQLSVL.

J is TRBJ2-7 and V is TRBV9; TRBD2 agrees at 7 bases. The CDR3 contains 15 residues. Germline V CDR1 and CDR2: SGDLS, YYNGEE. V lost 0 bases, J lost 3 bases, and 6 bases stayed unmatched. In nucleotides, the CDR3 is TGTGCCAGCAGCGTAGGGCTAGCGGACAACTACGAGCAGTACTTC. Translated: CASSVGLADNYEQYF.

This chain joins TRBV28 and TRBJ2-1, with 10 bases aligning to TRBD2. The CDR3 extends over 17 amino acids. The J segment lost 2 bases and the V segment lost 4 bases, leaving 8 bases of the junction unmatched. Germline CDR1 and CDR2: MDHEN and SYDVKM. The CDR3 coding sequence is TGTGCCAGCAGTTCTCGCTGGACTAGCGGTACCTACAATGAGCAGTTCTTC. It specifies CASSSRWTSGTYNEQFF.

This chain links TRBV14 with TRBJ1-4; no clear D gene. Trimming pared 4 bases from V and 6 bases from J, leaving 3 bases between. The CDR3 consists of 11 residues. Per the germline V gene, CDR1 is SGHDN and CDR2 is FVKESK. The CDR3 bases are TGTGCCAGCAGCCTTGATGAAAAACTGTTTTTT. Residues: CASSLDEKLFF.

This chain joins TRBV9 and TRBJ2-7; weak D call: TRBD1 (5 bases). The CDR3 covers 16 residues. Trimming cost V 0 bases and J 0 bases, with 13 bases left between them. CDR1 is SGDLS, CDR2 YYNGEE, per germline. The CDR3 DNA is TGTGCCAGCAGCGTAGCTACCGGGCAGGGCTCCTACGAGCAGTACTTC. This encodes CASSVATGQGSYEQYF.

For the CDR3, the DNA is TGTGCCAGCAGCTCGCATGAAGGGTCCTACGAGCAGTACTTC. Its translation: CASSSHEGSYEQYF. The J gene is TRBJ2-7, the V gene TRBV5-4; D gene ambiguous. Between the trimmed V and J ends, which lost 3 bases and 1 base, there was a span of 11 bases. The CDR3 has 14 residues. CDR1 SGHNT and CDR2 YYREEE come from the germline V gene (reference sequence). The entire variable domain, with the rest obtained from reference TRBV5-4 and TRBJ2-7, is as follows: ETGVTQSPTHLIKTRGQQVTLRCSSQSGHNTVSWYQQALGQGPQFIFQYYREEENGRGNFPPRFSGLQFPNYSSELNVNALELDDSALYLCASSSHEGSYEQYFGPGTRLTVT.

CDR3 sequence reads: CASSLPQGALGYTF. The DNA for the CDR3 is TGTGCCAGCAGTTTGCCTCAGGGGGCGCTTGGCTACACCTTC. This rearrangement joins TRBV28 to TRBJ1-2, with 8 bases matching TRBD1. V shed 3 bases and J 7 bases; nucleotides not matched to a gene: 7. The CDR3 consists of 14 residues. Germline assignment: CDR1 MDHEN and CDR2 SYDVKM.

The rearrangement uses TRBV6-5 and TRBJ2-3, with D possibly matching TRBD2 (5 bases). V lost 3 bases to trimming and J lost 1 base, with 11 bases between them. The CDR3 spans 15 residues. CDR1 MNHEY and CDR2 SVGAGI come from the germline V gene. The CDR3 loop is CASSYKVEGTDTQYF. The DNA for the CDR3 is TGTGCCAGCAGTTATAAGGTGGAGGGCACAGATACGCAGTATTTT.

This CDR3 reads CASSSGTAGTEAFF. The CDR3 nucleotides read TGTGCCAGCAGCTCTGGGACAGCGGGCACTGAAGCTTTCTTT. The J gene is TRBJ1-1, the V gene TRBV11-2; TRBD1 matches at 7 bases. This CDR3 has 14 residues. The V gene's germline CDR1 is SGHAT and CDR2 FQNNGV. V dropped 4 bases and J dropped 4; count of bases not matched to a gene: 6.

This chain connects TRBV7-9 to TRBJ1-4; tentative D call: TRBD1 (5 bases). The germline V gene encodes CDR1 SEHNR and CDR2 FQNEAQ (reference sequence). Trimming left V 4 bases short and J 5 bases short, with 17 bases between. This CDR3 comprises 16 residues. The CDR3 here is CASSSPWGPENEKLFF. The CDR3 DNA follows: TGTGCCAGCAGCTCACCGTGGGGACCTGAAAATGAAAAACTGTTTTTT.

The chain joins TRBV28 to TRBJ1-2; D ambiguous. Trimming removed 6 bases from V and 4 bases from J, with 15 bases in between. The CDR3 extends over 14 amino acids. Per the germline V gene, CDR1 is MDHEN and CDR2 is SYDVKM. The CDR3 spells CASRGSRFGYGYTF. The DNA of the CDR3 is TGTGCCAGCAGAGGCAGCCGTTTCGGCTATGGCTACACCTTC.

V and J are TRBV7-2 and TRBJ2-7; tentative D call: TRBD2 (6 bases). Germline-derived CDR1 and CDR2 are SGHTA and FQGNSA. V was cut by 6 bases and J by 5 bases, with 17 bases left in between. CDR3 length equals 14 residues. CDR3 protein: CASSIWDSGDEQYF. CDR3 sequence (DNA): TGTGCCAGCAGTATTTGGGACTCCGGGGACGAGCAGTACTTC.

This chain joins TRBV7-3 and TRBJ2-6; D remains ambiguous. The V and J ends lost 5 bases and 4 bases respectively, with 3 bases between them. This CDR3 has 12 amino acids. Germline CDR1 and CDR2: SGHTA and FQGTGA. DNA of the CDR3: TGTGCCAGCAGCCTCGGGGCCAACGTCCTGACTTTC. Its translation is CASSLGANVLTF. Variable domain in full (rest from reference TRBV7-3 and TRBJ2-6): GAGVSQTPSNKVTEKGKYVELRCDPISGHTALYWYRQSLGQGPEFLIYFQGTGAADDSGLPNDRFFAVRPEGSVSTLKIQRTERGDSAVYLCASSLGANVLTFGAGSRLTVL.

The CDR3 reads CASSYAGFSGYTF. CDR3 sequence (DNA): TGTGCCAGCAGTTATGCAGGGTTTAGTGGCTACACCTTC. The V and J genes are TRBV6-1 and TRBJ1-2; weak D call: TRBD1 (5 bases). This CDR3 region has 13 residues. CDR1 is MNHNS and CDR2 is SASEGT in the germline V gene. Trimming took off 5 bases at V and 7 bases at J, with 14 bases between the two ends.